Reported below is one T cell receptor (beta chain). Its antigen is currently unknown. TCRdb called the RT-PCR reads again in MiXCR, with one record for every CDR3 protein. The repertoire has over 800,000 distinct CDR3 sequences, around 21% of them found once; the top ten carry roughly a tenth. These data belong to a study of response to subunit inactivated influenza vaccine. V was pared by 5 bases and J by 5 bases, with 12 bases between. From germline, CDR1 is SEHNR and CDR2 FQNEAQ (reference sequence). CDR3 length: 13 residues. Study results and caveats: Authors suggested each seasonal influenza vaccination recruits few new T cells.

Here the sequenced sample was PBMCs from blood, taken 4 to 6 days after vaccination. The receptor comes from a man between 45 and 60 years old who received an inactivated influenza vaccine. This rearrangement joins TRBV7-9 to TRBJ2-5; no clear D. The CDR3 region is CASSTDTGETQYF. CDR3 bases: TGTGCCAGCAGCACAGACACTGGCGAGACCCAGTACTTC.